Listed below are T cell receptor beta chains from one sample, sequenced in a study of T cells in Graves' hyperthyroidism and ophthalmopathy. Each CDR3 protein gets one entry after TCRdb re-called the multiplex PCR reads with MiXCR. Found here are hundreds of thousands of distinct CDR3 sequences, about 15% of them singletons; the top ten hold 10%. Source material: blood. The receptor source for this set is a woman in her late teens or twenties with Graves' hyperthyroidism. Both conserved end residues are trimmed from each CDR3. Not every row has a clone size; where given, it reads once, few, many or a size class.

len	v_gene	abundance	j_gene	CDR3aa
11	TRBV6-2/TRBV6-3	-	TRBJ2-7	ASRTGTGDEQY
13	TRBV10-2	-	TRBJ2-5	ASRPQREGRETQY
12	TRBV29-1	few	TRBJ2-1	SVEDPPGGDEQF
13	TRBV11-2	many	TRBJ1-1	ASRMGDRVRTEAF
12	TRBV19	few	TRBJ1-2	ASRRTGFVYGYT
15	TRBV28	many	TRBJ2-5	ASSRLTSGGNQETQY
11	TRBV28	many	TRBJ2-2	ASSLTEIGELF
11	TRBV15	-	TRBJ2-3	ATSSRSADTQY
12	TRBV12-3/TRBV12-4	few	TRBJ2-1	ASSGVWRNNEQF
12	TRBV20-1	-	TRBJ2-7	SALPGTASYEQY
16	TRBV29-1	many	TRBJ2-7	SVIGRGSGGGRGIEQY
9	TRBV7-2	-	TRBJ1-2	ASSLRSHPS
14	TRBV19	many	TRBJ2-7	ASAGWDKQGTYEQY
12	TRBV20-1	-	TRBJ1-1	SAHGAVTNTEAF
9	TRBV20-1	many	TRBJ2-7	SVFGSYEQY
10	TRBV2	-	TRBJ2-1	ASRGTVNEQF
14	TRBV18	many	TRBJ1-4	ASSRGPGQGDEKLF
12	TRBV2	medium-sized	TRBJ1-6	ASSVGRAGSPLH
11	TRBV10-3	-	TRBJ1-1	ATRQGAGTEAF
9	TRBV20-1	-	TRBJ2-1	SARGGYEQF
13	TRBV7-9	few	TRBJ1-4	ASSSWTATNEKLF
13	TRBV7-8	few	TRBJ2-1	ASSLRLAGGAKQF
15	TRBV24-1	-	TRBJ2-3	ATSDPGTSATTDTQY
12	TRBV6-5	-	TRBJ2-1	ASSYGGVYNEQF
12	TRBV5-6	few	TRBJ2-3	ASSREGLTDTQY
12	TRBV3-1	many	TRBJ1-6	ASSQGHESLPLH
10	TRBV28	many	TRBJ1-2	ASSTDRVGYT
13	TRBV2	few	TRBJ1-3	ASSGMWSSGNTIY
11	TRBV2	few	TRBJ1-1	ATLRGRNTEAF
10	TRBV19	once	TRBJ1-2	VSSIRGNGYT
9	TRBV29-1	-	TRBJ2-5	SVASGALKY
12	TRBV7-9	many	TRBJ2-1	ASSSGTGLHEQF
13	TRBV5-1	-	TRBJ2-2	ASRPQGLDTGELF
11	TRBV27	once	TRBJ1-2	ASSFSLNYGYT
12	TRBV10-3	few	TRBJ2-3	AISGVGFTDTQY
12	TRBV7-2	many	TRBJ2-7	ASSSLWTPGKQY
13	TRBV7-9	-	TRBJ2-7	ASSLVLAPRYEQY
11	TRBV27	few	TRBJ1-2	ASSLFQNYGYT
10	TRBV27	many	TRBJ1-6	ASSLSNSPLH
14	TRBV13	many	TRBJ2-3	ASSLPGGGNTDTQY
10	TRBV19	few	TRBJ2-4	ASSAAYPIQY